This TCR beta chain stems from a study of shared clonotypes between healthy human individuals. Study summary: Used for every donor were three CD4 naive, three CD4 memory, two CD8 naive and one CD8 memory plate. Findings and limits, study-wide: Generation probabilities were higher for clonotypes shared across all four sorted-subset donors than for unshared ones. The study sampled only blood, and tissue repertoires likely differ. Of the naive CD4 clonotypes, around 4.9% were shared across four donors.

TCRdb's copy holds only in-frame clones and misses some; the assay was immunoSEQ multiplex PCR. The sample contains a few million clones, 80% to 95% of which appear only once. As concerns this clone: Its matching antigen is unknown.

The V end lost 4 bases, the J end lost 3 bases, and 15 bases lay between the germline ends. The CDR3 totals 15 residues. Per germline, CDR1 SGHTA and CDR2 FQGTGA. This chain links TRBV7-3 with TRBJ2-5, with D possibly being TRBD2 (6 bases). This receptor was taken from a man younger than 35 in good health. Some clones in this sample may be carry-over from other donors' samples. Sequenced: naive CD4+ T cells from PBMCs. The subset: CD45RA+ positively selected. The CDR3 sequence: CASSSTGTPEETQYF. The CDR3 DNA reads as TGTGCCAGCAGCTCGACCGGGACTCCCGAAGAGACCCAGTACTTC.